A selection of T cell receptor beta chains follows, all from one sample in a study of T-cell reconstitution after alpha-beta-depleted transplantation in children. TCRdb re-called the PCR reads through MiXCR, storing one row per CDR3 protein. The table shows approximately 980,000 distinct CDR3 sequences, with roughly 31% occurring only once. The sequencing here drew on PBMCs, mostly from graft donor cells, taken 360 days after TCRalphabeta/CD19-depleted stem cell transplant. The receptors here all came from a boy under two years old who had a stem cell transplant for SCID, so the T cells may come from the graft donor. Each CDR3 is given with its conserved first and last residue. A D gene is named only where the DNA matches it firmly. Expanded clones get a size class; other rows say once, few or many, or leave the size out.

TRBJ2-1,many,TRBV6-5,TRBD1,CASSWGEGANEQFF,TGTGCCAGCAGTTGGGGAGAGGGGGCCAATGAGCAGTTCTTC
TRBJ1-1,once,TRBV24-1,.,CATSDSHPGGGNTEAFF,TGTGCCACCAGTGATTCCCACCCCGGCGGGGGCAACACTGAAGCTTTCTTT
TRBJ2-7,.,TRBV12-3/TRBV12-4,.,CASSYGPFGQGLNEQYF,TGTGCCAGCAGTTATGGACCGTTCGGACAGGGACTAAACGAGCAGTACTTC
TRBJ2-3,.,TRBV7-8,.,CASSLYRDSGGNTQYF,TGTGCCAGTTCCCTCTACCGGGACAGTGGAGGGAATACGCAGTATTTT
TRBJ2-5,few,TRBV7-2,.,CASSLVGGLGEGSTQYF,TGTGCCAGCAGCTTAGTAGGGGGTCTTGGTGAGGGGTCGACCCAGTACTTC
TRBJ2-2,.,TRBV18,TRBD2,CASSPPNGLAGATGELFF,TGTGCCAGCTCACCACCGAATGGATTAGCGGGAGCAACCGGGGAGCTGTTTTTT
TRBJ2-1,.,TRBV12-3/TRBV12-4,TRBD2,CASDLAGGIGEQFF,TGTGCCAGCGACCTAGCGGGGGGGATCGGAGAGCAGTTCTTC
TRBJ2-1,few,TRBV20-1,.,CSARRTGSSYNEQFF,TGCAGTGCTAGACGGACGGGGAGCTCCTACAATGAGCAGTTCTTC
TRBJ2-3,many,TRBV29-1,TRBD2,CSVGQRGGTDTQYF,TGCAGCGTTGGTCAGCGGGGGGGCACAGATACGCAGTATTTT
TRBJ2-5,.,TRBV6-5,.,CASSYLKATQETQYF,TGTGCCAGCAGTTACCTCAAGGCCACCCAAGAGACCCAGTACTTC
TRBJ1-5,.,TRBV7-8,.,CASSLAGETQPQHF,TGTGCCAGCAGCTTAGCCGGGGAGACCCAGCCCCAGCATTTT
TRBJ1-1,few,TRBV20-1,.,CSATNGGGTEAFF,TGCAGTGCTACAAATGGGGGTGGGACTGAAGCTTTCTTT
TRBJ2-7,few,TRBV10-3,TRBD2,CAISDLAGRRREQYF,TGTGCCATCAGTGACCTAGCGGGGAGAAGGCGCGAGCAGTACTTC
TRBJ2-2,.,TRBV29-1,.,CSAGSWGTNTGELFF,TGCAGCGCTGGAAGTTGGGGAACTAACACCGGGGAGCTGTTTTTT
TRBJ2-7,.,TRBV12-3/TRBV12-4,.,CASSRLGSYEQYF,TGTGCCAGCAGTCGGCTCGGCTCCTACGAGCAGTACTTC
TRBJ2-7,.,TRBV6-2/TRBV6-3,.,CASATLEQYF,TGTGCCAGCGCTACCTTGGAGCAGTACTTC
TRBJ2-3,.,TRBV12-3/TRBV12-4,TRBD1,CASSFPDRVDTDTQYF,TGTGCCAGCAGTTTCCCGGACAGGGTAGACACAGATACGCAGTATTTT
TRBJ2-1,.,TRBV12-3/TRBV12-4,.,CASSLGTATGDEQFF,TGTGCCAGCAGTTTAGGGACTGCAACGGGGGATGAGCAGTTCTTC
TRBJ2-3,.,TRBV10-3,.,CAISGDYSQYF,TGTGCCATCAGCGGAGACTATTCGCAGTATTTT
TRBJ1-1,.,TRBV6-5,.,CASSYSAAIPGGAFF,TGTGCCAGCAGTTACTCGGCAGCCATCCCCGGCGGAGCTTTCTTT
TRBJ2-2,few,TRBV7-3,.,CASSLQPRDINTGELFF,TGTGCCAGCAGCTTACAACCCCGGGACATCAACACCGGGGAGCTGTTTTTT
TRBJ2-1,.,TRBV14,.,CASSKGNFYNEQFF,TGTGCCAGCAGCAAAGGCAACTTCTACAATGAGCAGTTCTTC
TRBJ2-7,.,TRBV27,TRBD1,CASSPSTGEFPYEQYF,TGTGCCAGCAGTCCCTCGACAGGGGAGTTCCCCTACGAGCAGTACTTC
TRBJ2-7,.,TRBV5-5,.,CASSFSPGPYEQYF,TGTGCCAGCAGCTTCTCACCCGGACCCTACGAGCAGTACTTC
TRBJ2-5,once,TRBV30,.,CAWSRQYQETQYF,TGTGCCTGGAGTCGGCAGTACCAAGAGACCCAGTACTTC
TRBJ2-7,.,TRBV5-1,TRBD1,CASSLGPTGGFYEQYF,TGCGCCAGCAGCTTGGGGCCTACAGGGGGCTTCTACGAGCAGTACTTC
TRBJ1-1,.,TRBV12-3/TRBV12-4,TRBD1,CASDQGGQGLGNTEAFF,TGTGCCAGCGACCAGGGGGGACAGGGGCTCGGGAACACTGAAGCTTTCTTT
TRBJ2-2,.,TRBV5-1,.,CASSFSYTGTGELFF,TGCGCCAGCAGCTTCTCTTATACAGGGACCGGGGAGCTGTTTTTT
TRBJ2-4,.,TRBV12-2,.,CASRLPPPGAKNIQYF,TGTGCAAGTCGCCTCCCGCCCCCAGGGGCCAAAAACATTCAGTACTTC
TRBJ2-5,few,TRBV5-1,TRBD2,CASSAGATQETQYF,TGCGCCAGCAGCGCGGGAGCCACTCAAGAGACCCAGTACTTC
TRBJ2-7,.,TRBV29-1,TRBD1,CSVPLDRETDEQYF,TGCAGCGTCCCCTTGGACAGGGAGACGGACGAGCAGTACTTC
TRBJ2-1,.,TRBV4-1,.,CASSQDRGSDEQFF,TGCGCCAGCAGCCAAGATAGAGGGTCGGATGAGCAGTTCTTC
TRBJ2-7,.,TRBV5-1,.,CASSPPSIYEQYF,TGCGCCAGCAGTCCACCAAGTATCTACGAGCAGTACTTC
TRBJ2-7,once,TRBV10-3,.,CAISEYVGVYEQYF,TGTGCCATCAGTGAGTATGTAGGGGTTTACGAGCAGTACTTC
TRBJ1-1,few,TRBV12-3/TRBV12-4,.,CASSSLPNTEAFF,TGTGCCAGCAGTTCCCTACCGAACACTGAAGCTTTCTTT
TRBJ2-5,many,TRBV28,TRBD1,CASSPGRGKGETQYF,TGTGCCAGCAGTCCGGGCAGGGGGAAGGGAGAGACCCAGTACTTC
TRBJ2-4,.,TRBV9,TRBD1,CASSGQGRSKNIQYF,TGTGCCAGCAGCGGACAGGGACGGAGCAAAAACATTCAGTACTTC